This T cell receptor (beta chain) was profiled in a study of preoperative IRX-2 immunotherapy in early breast cancer. V lost 0 bases and J lost 0; bases outside the gene matches: 5. From germline, CDR1 is SQVTM and CDR2 ANQGSEA. The CDR3 runs 16 residues. Generated by immunoSEQ multiplex PCR, the TCRdb table keeps only in-frame clones and is missing some. The profile shows 25,000 to 30,000 clones, approximately 78% of them singletons. Treatment: preoperative locoregional IRX-2 cytokine immunotherapy. Preoperative locoregional IRX-2 cytokine immunotherapy was tested in the phase Ib source study. The clonotype originates from a human donor with breast cancer. The chain joins TRBV29-1 to TRBJ2-1; 7 bases map to TRBD1. The sample was lymph node tissue, taken after IRX-2 immunotherapy. The CDR3: CSVEDVGTASYNEQFF. The CDR3 nucleotides are TGCAGCGTTGAAGATGTGGGGACAGCCTCCTACAATGAGCAGTTCTTC.